A selection of T cell receptor beta chains follows, all from one sample in a study of blood T cell repertoires in COVID-19. Some clones are missing from TCRdb's copy, which holds only in-frame ones; the method was immunoSEQ multiplex PCR. Among about 260,000 clones listed, roughly 80% were seen once. The source material was peripheral blood. These receptor sequences come from a man aged 55 to 70 who had recovered from COVID-19. Both conserved end residues are part of each CDR3. D genes are given only for firm matches. Some rows mark clone size as missing; the rest say once, few, many or name a class of expanded clone.

d_call | j_call | clone_size | v_call | cdr3_aa | cdr3_nt
TRBD2 | TRBJ2-3 | NA | TRBV7-9 | CASSSRLAGSGWADTQYF | TGTGCCAGCAGCTCCCGACTAGCGGGGTCGGGCTGGGCAGATACGCAGTATTTT
TRBD2 | TRBJ2-1 | NA | TRBV4-2 | CASSRGGREDYNEQFF | TGTGCCAGCAGCCGGGGGGGGCGGGAGGACTACAATGAGCAGTTCTTC
NA | TRBJ2-1 | once | TRBV19 | CASSLNRDPGGRNEQFF | TGTGCCAGTAGTTTAAACCGGGACCCCGGAGGGAGAAATGAGCAGTTCTTC
NA | TRBJ1-5 | NA | TRBV19 | CASSTREGKPQHF | TGTGCCAGTAGTACAAGGGAGGGGAAGCCCCAGCATTTT
TRBD1 | TRBJ2-3 | NA | TRBV2 | CASSVGQGRTDTQYF | TGTGCCAGCAGTGTGGGACAGGGAAGGACAGATACGCAGTATTTT
NA | TRBJ2-5 | NA | TRBV7-9 | CASSLTLLGTQETQYF | TGTGCCAGCAGCTTAACACTCCTAGGCACACAAGAGACCCAGTACTTC
TRBD2 | TRBJ2-7 | NA | TRBV5-1 | CASSYKWSGLAETYEQYF | TGCGCCAGCAGCTATAAATGGTCAGGACTAGCGGAGACCTACGAGCAGTACTTC
NA | TRBJ1-5 | few | TRBV19 | CASSMTPGRQPQHF | TGTGCCAGTAGTATGACCCCAGGGAGGCAGCCCCAGCATTTT
NA | TRBJ1-1 | NA | TRBV18 | CASSPQGGGNTEAFF | TGTGCCAGCTCACCACAGGGCGGGGGGAACACTGAAGCTTTCTTT
TRBD2 | TRBJ2-6 | NA | TRBV19 | CANATSGLSGANVLTF | TGTGCCAATGCGACTAGCGGACTCTCTGGGGCCAACGTCCTGACTTTC
NA | TRBJ1-2 | few | TRBV5-8 | CASSFTNFGGGYTF | TGTGCCAGCAGCTTTACCAATTTCGGCGGAGGCTACACCTTC
NA | TRBJ2-3 | NA | TRBV10-1 | CASSLNGLGLTDTQYF | TGCGCCAGTAGCCTCAACGGGTTGGGACTCACAGATACGCAGTATTTT
TRBD2 | TRBJ2-5 | NA | TRBV9 | CASSVLPSGGAQETQYF | TGTGCCAGCAGCGTACTCCCTAGCGGGGGGGCCCAAGAGACCCAGTACTTC
NA | TRBJ1-5 | NA | TRBV3-1/TRBV3-2 | CASSHGRVQPQHF | TGTGCCAGCAGCCATGGGCGGGTTCAGCCCCAGCATTTT
NA | TRBJ1-2 | NA | TRBV6-6 | CAGGQGGGYTF | TGTGCCGGGGGTCAGGGAGGTGGCTACACCTTC
TRBD2 | TRBJ2-1 | NA | TRBV11-2 | CASSLTSGKDEQFF | TGTGCCAGCAGCTTGACAAGCGGGAAGGATGAGCAGTTCTTC